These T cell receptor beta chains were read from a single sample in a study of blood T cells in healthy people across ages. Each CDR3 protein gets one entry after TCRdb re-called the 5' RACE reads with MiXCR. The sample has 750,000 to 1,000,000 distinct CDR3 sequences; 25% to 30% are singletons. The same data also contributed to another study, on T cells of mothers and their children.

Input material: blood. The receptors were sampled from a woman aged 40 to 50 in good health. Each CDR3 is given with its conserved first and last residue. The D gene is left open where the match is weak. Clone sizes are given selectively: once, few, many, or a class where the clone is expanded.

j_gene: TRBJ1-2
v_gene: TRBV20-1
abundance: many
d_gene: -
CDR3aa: CSARRGLEFYGYTF
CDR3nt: TGCAGTGCTAGGCGCGGGCTAGAGTTCTATGGCTACACCTTC

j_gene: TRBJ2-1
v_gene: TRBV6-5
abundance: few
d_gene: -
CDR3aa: CASSTLNEQFF
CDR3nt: TGTGCCAGCAGTACCCTCAATGAGCAGTTCTTC

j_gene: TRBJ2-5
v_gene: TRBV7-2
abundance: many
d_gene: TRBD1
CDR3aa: CASSPRVTGGSETQYF
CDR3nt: TGTGCCAGCAGCCCCCGTGTGACAGGGGGTAGCGAGACCCAGTACTTC

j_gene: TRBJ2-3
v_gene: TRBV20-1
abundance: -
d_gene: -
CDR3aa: CSAAGGANADTQYF
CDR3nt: TGCAGTGCTGCTGGGGGAGCTAACGCAGATACGCAGTATTTT

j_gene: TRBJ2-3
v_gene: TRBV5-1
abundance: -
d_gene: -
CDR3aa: CASSLARHSTDTQYF
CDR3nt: TGCGCCAGCAGCTTGGCCCGGCACAGCACAGATACGCAGTATTTT

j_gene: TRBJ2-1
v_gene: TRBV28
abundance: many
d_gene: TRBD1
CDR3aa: CASSFRPNFQGAYNEQFF
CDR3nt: TGTGCCAGCAGTTTTCGTCCCAACTTCCAGGGGGCCTACAATGAGCAGTTCTTC

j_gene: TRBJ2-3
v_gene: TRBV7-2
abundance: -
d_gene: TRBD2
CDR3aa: CASREGGDTQYF
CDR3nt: TGTGCCAGCCGCGAGGGAGGGGATACGCAGTATTTT

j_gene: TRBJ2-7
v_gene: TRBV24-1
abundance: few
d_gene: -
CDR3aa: CATSAGESSYEQYF
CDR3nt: TGTGCCACCAGTGCCGGGGAGAGCTCCTACGAGCAGTACTTC

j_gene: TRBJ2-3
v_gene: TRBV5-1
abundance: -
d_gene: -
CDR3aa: CASSLESPDSTDTQYF
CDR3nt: TGCGCCAGCAGCTTGGAGTCCCCCGACAGCACAGATACGCAGTATTTT

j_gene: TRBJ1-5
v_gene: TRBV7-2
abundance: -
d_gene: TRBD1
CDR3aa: CASSQLPTGWSSNQPQHF
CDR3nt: TGTGCCAGCAGCCAATTACCGACAGGGTGGAGTAGCAATCAGCCCCAGCATTTT

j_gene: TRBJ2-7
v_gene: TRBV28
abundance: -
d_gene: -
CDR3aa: CANSMTAYEQYF
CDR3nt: TGTGCTAACAGTATGACAGCATACGAGCAGTACTTC

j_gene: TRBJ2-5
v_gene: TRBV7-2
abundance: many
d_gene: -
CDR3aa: CASSGGTSTGEQYF
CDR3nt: TGTGCCAGCAGCGGCGGGACCTCGACGGGGGAGCAGTACTTC

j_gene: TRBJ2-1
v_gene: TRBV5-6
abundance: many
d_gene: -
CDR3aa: CASSRDPRSEQFF
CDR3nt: TGTGCCAGCAGTCGAGACCCCCGCTCCGAGCAGTTCTTC

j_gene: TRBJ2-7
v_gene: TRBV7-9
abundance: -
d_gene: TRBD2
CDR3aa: CASSYRTSSEQYF
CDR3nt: TGTGCCAGCAGCTACCGGACTAGCTCGGAGCAGTACTTC

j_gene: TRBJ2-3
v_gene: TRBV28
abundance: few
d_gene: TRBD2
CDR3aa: CASRRSGTSGGTDTQYF
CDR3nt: TGTGCCAGCCGTCGTTCCGGGACTAGCGGGGGCACAGATACGCAGTATTTT

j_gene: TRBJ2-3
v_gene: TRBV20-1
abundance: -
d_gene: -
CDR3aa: CSAPSAVTDTQYF
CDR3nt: TGCAGTGCTCCCTCGGCCGTCACAGATACGCAGTATTTT

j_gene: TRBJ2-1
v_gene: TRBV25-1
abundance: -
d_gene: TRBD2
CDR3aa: CASSELAGGRYNEQFF
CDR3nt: TGTGCCAGCAGTGAACTAGCGGGGGGCCGCTACAATGAGCAGTTCTTC

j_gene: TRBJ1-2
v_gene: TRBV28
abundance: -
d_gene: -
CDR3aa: CASSLVAAAAYGYTF
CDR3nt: TGTGCCAGCAGTTTGGTGGCAGCCGCTGCATATGGCTACACCTTC

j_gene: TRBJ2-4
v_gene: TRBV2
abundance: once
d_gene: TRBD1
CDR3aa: CASILTGPENIQYF
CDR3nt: TGTGCCAGCATTTTGACAGGGCCGGAAAACATTCAGTACTTC

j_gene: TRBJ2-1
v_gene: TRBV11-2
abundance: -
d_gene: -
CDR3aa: CASSGGGDNPYNEQFF
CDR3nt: TGTGCCAGCAGCGGGGGCGGTGATAACCCCTACAATGAGCAGTTCTTC

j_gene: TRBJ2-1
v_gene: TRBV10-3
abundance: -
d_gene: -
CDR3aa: CAINDRVRDEQFF
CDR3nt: TGTGCCATCAATGATCGCGTTCGCGATGAGCAGTTCTTC

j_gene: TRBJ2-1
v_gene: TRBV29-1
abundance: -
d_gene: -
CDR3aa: CSHWRSYNEQFF
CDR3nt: TGCAGCCACTGGCGCTCCTACAATGAGCAGTTCTTC

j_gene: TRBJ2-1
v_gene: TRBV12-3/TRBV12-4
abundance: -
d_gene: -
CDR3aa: CASSGADNEQFF
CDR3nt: TGTGCCAGCAGTGGGGCGGACAATGAGCAGTTCTTC

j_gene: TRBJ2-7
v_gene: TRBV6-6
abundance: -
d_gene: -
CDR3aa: CASREGRPTYNEQYF
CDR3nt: TGTGCCAGCAGGGAGGGACGGCCTACCTACAATGAGCAGTACTTC

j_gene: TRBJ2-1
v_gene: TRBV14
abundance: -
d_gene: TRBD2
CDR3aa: CASNQGTSGVYEQFF
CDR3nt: TGTGCCAGCAACCAGGGGACTAGCGGGGTCTATGAGCAGTTCTTC

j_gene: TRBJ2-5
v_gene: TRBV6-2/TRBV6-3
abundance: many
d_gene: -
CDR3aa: CASKTTSLYQETQYF
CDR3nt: TGTGCCAGCAAGACCACATCCCTATACCAAGAGACCCAGTACTTC

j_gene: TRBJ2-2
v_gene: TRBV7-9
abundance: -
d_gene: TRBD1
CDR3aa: CASSLLKTGVSSNTGELFF
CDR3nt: TGTGCCAGCAGCTTATTAAAAACAGGGGTCAGTTCGAACACCGGGGAGCTGTTTTTT

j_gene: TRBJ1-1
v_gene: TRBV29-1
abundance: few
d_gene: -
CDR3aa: CSIDSNTEAFF
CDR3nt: TGCAGCATCGACAGTAACACTGAAGCTTTCTTT

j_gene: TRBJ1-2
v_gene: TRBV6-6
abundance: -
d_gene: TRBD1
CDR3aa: CASSSPGQGDDGYTF
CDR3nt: TGTGCCAGCAGTTCCCCGGGACAGGGGGACGATGGCTACACCTTC

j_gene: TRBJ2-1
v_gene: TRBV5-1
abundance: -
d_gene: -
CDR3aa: CASSLGQGLSYNEQFF
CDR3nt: TGCGCCAGCAGCTTGGGGCAGGGCCTTTCCTACAATGAGCAGTTCTTC

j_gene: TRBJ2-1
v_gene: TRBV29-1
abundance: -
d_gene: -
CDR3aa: CSVGHSPAGSSYNEQFF
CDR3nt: TGCAGCGTTGGTCACAGCCCTGCGGGGAGCTCCTACAATGAGCAGTTCTTC

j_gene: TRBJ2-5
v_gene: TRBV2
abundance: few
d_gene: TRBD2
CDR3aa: CASSENAGGQETQYF
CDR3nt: TGTGCCAGCAGTGAAAATGCGGGGGGGCAAGAGACCCAGTACTTC

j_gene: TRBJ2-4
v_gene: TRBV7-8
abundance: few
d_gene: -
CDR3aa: CASSLVRAETAKNIQYF
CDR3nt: TGTGCCAGCAGCCTAGTTCGGGCAGAAACAGCCAAAAACATTCAGTACTTC

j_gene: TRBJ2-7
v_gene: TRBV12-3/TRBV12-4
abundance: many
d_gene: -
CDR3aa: CASSPGHRGTYEQYF
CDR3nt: TGTGCCAGCAGTCCGGGACACCGAGGGACCTACGAGCAGTACTTC

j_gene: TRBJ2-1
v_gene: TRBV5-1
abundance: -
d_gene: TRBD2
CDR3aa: CASSCGRGGTDEQFF
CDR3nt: TGCGCCAGCAGCTGCGGCCGGGGGGGCACGGATGAGCAGTTCTTC

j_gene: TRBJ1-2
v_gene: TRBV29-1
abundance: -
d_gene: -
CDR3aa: CSGHTGDYGYTF
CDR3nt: TGCAGCGGACACACGGGCGACTATGGCTACACCTTC

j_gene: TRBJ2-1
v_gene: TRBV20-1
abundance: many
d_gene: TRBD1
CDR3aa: CSARTGLDEQFF
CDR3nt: TGCAGTGCGCGGACAGGCTTGGATGAGCAGTTCTTC

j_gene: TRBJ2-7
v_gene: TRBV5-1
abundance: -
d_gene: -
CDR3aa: CASSWGMGLYEQYF
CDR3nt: TGCGCCAGCAGCTGGGGGATGGGTCTCTACGAGCAGTACTTC

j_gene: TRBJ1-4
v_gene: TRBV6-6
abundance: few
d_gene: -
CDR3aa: CASSYEGVGEKLFF
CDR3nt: TGTGCCAGCAGTTACGAGGGGGTGGGGGAAAAACTGTTTTTT

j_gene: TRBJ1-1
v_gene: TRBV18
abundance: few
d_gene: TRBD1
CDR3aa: CASSPHGGQENTEAFF
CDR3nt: TGTGCCAGCTCGCCACACGGGGGACAGGAGAACACTGAAGCTTTCTTT

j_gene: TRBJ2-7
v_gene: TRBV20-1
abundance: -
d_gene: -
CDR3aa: CSVQQGTYEQYF
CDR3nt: TGCAGTGTCCAACAGGGTACCTACGAGCAGTACTTC

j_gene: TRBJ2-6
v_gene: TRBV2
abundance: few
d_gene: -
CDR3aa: CASTEDLSGANVLTF
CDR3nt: TGTGCCAGCACCGAAGATCTCTCTGGGGCCAACGTCCTGACTTTC

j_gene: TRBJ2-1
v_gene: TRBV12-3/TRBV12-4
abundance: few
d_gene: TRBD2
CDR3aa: CASSLGERGRGDEQFF
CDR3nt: TGTGCCAGCAGTTTAGGGGAGCGGGGGCGAGGGGATGAGCAGTTCTTC

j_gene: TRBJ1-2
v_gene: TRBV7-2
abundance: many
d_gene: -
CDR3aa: CASSLSIGYTF
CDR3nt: TGTGCCAGCAGCTTATCGATTGGCTACACCTTC

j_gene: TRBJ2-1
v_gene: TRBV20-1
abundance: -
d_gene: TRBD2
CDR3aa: CSASPLAGGLGEQFF
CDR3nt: TGCAGTGCCAGCCCACTAGCGGGAGGGCTGGGTGAGCAGTTCTTC